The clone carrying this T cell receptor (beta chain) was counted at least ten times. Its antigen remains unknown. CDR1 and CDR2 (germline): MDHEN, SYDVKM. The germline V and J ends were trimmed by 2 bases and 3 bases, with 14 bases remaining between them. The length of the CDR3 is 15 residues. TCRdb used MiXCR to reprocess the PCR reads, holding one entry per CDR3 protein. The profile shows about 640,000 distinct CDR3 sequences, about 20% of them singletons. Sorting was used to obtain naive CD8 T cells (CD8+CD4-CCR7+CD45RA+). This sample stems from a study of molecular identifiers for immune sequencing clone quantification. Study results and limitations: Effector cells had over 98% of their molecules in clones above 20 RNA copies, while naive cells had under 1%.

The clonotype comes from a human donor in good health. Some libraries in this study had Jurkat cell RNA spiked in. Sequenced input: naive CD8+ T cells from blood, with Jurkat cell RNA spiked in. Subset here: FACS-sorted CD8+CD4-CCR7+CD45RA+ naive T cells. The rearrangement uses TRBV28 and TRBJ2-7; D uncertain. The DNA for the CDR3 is TGTGCCAGCAGTTTAGTTGCAGGCGGAGACTACGAGCAGTACTTC. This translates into CASSLVAGGDYEQYF.